This T cell receptor beta chain derives from a study of cytomegalovirus exposure and HLA in healthy donors. The PCR employed 60 Vbeta primers together with 13 Jbeta primers. Measured with immunoSEQ multiplex PCR; TCRdb has only the in-frame clones, and not every one. Among some 100,000 clones listed, 74% were seen once. The V gene lost 5 bases and the J gene lost 10 bases, with 15 bases spanning the gap. In germline, CDR1 is SEHNR, CDR2 FQNEAQ (reference sequence). The CDR3 has 14 amino acids. The V gene is TRBV7-9, the J gene TRBJ1-6, with D unclear. Sample: PBMCs. This receptor was taken from a human donor in good health. The CDR3 DNA follows: TGTGCCAGCAGCCCAACAACTTTCGGGTCACCCCTCCACTTT. Its translation is CASSPTTFGSPLHF.